These 7 T cell receptor beta chains came from one sample sequenced in a study of beta chain features in type 1 diabetes. Since all of the isolated RNA was reverse transcribed, expressed TCRB transcripts were what got sequenced. Sequencing was performed with immunoSEQ multiplex PCR; in TCRdb, only in-frame clones are kept and a portion is missing. The data contain about 710,000 clones, around 15% of them seen just once; the ten biggest clones take up approximately 0.043%. General study findings and limits: In every one of the four CD4+ subsets, TCRB CDR3s were moderately but significantly shorter in Type 1 diabetes patients.

For these receptors, no antigen is known. The sample was naive CD4+ T cells from blood. Receptors originate from a man aged 18 to 29 with type 1 diabetes.

This clone was found a few times. The chain combines TRBV7-2 with TRBJ2-7; no clear D gene. Germline V CDR1 and CDR2: SGHTA, FQGNSA. V was shortened by 6 bases and J by 0 bases, with 12 bases between the two germline ends. This CDR3 comprises 14 residues. The CDR3 here is CASSPALGSYEQYF. The DNA for the CDR3 is TGTGCCAGCAGTCCAGCCCTGGGCTCCTACGAGCAGTACTTC. The full variable domain, its missing parts supplied by reference TRBV7-2 and TRBJ2-7, is GAGVSQSPSNKVTEKGKDVELRCDPISGHTALYWYRQSLGQGLEFLIYFQGNSAPDKSGLPSDRFSAERTGGSVSTLTIQRTQQEDSAVYLCASSPALGSYEQYFGPGTRLTVT.

This chain uses TRBV10-3 with TRBJ1-1; D is undetermined. Deletions cut 4 bases from V and 1 base from J, with 7 bases between. The germline CDR1 and CDR2 sequences are ENHRY and SYGVKD. The CDR3 runs to 13 residues. CDR3 region: CAISGNGNTEAFF. The CDR3 coding sequence is TGTGCCATCAGTGGCAACGGGAACACTGAAGCTTTCTTT.

This chain uses TRBV29-1 with TRBJ2-7; D not resolved. The CDR3 spans 12 residues. Looked up from germline, CDR1 is SQVTM and CDR2 is ANQGSEA. V shed 2 bases and J shed 2 bases, with 7 bases lying between them. Here the CDR3 reads CSVEIRTYEQYF. CDR3 DNA sequence: TGCAGCGTTGAAATCCGGACCTACGAGCAGTACTTC.

This chain links TRBV7-6 with TRBJ2-1, with D uncertain. The V gene's germline CDR1 is SGHVS and CDR2 FNYEAQ. The CDR3 spans 14 residues. The V and J ends lost 5 bases and 9 bases respectively, with 17 bases between them. As DNA, the CDR3 is TGTGCCAGCAGCACCCTAACGCAACTCGCTGAGCAGTTCTTC. Translating it yields CASSTLTQLAEQFF.

This chain uses TRBV30 with TRBJ2-1, with 8 bases fitting TRBD2. CDR1 is GTSNPN and CDR2 is SVGIG in the germline V gene (reference sequence). The length of the CDR3 is 14 residues. With 2 bases clipped from V and 5 bases from J, the junction kept 5 bases outside the gene matches. CDR3 loop: CAWSLPSGHNEQFF. The CDR3 DNA follows: TGTGCCTGGAGTTTACCTAGCGGGCACAATGAGCAGTTCTTC.

The chain uses TRBV7-3 and TRBJ1-1; D is possibly TRBD1 (5 bases). Germline V gene sequence: CDR1 SGHTA, CDR2 FQGTGA. The CDR3 is 14 amino acids. With 5 bases removed from V and 4 bases from J, the gap between germline ends came to 14 bases. The CDR3 region is CASSLRDESTEAFF. In DNA, the CDR3 is TGTGCCAGCAGCCTCCGGGACGAGAGCACTGAAGCTTTCTTT.

This rearrangement joins TRBV7-2 to TRBJ2-7, with 10 bases that match TRBD2. The V gene end was trimmed by 7 bases and the J gene end by 1 base; junction bases not matched to a gene: 4. The germline V gene encodes CDR1 SGHTA and CDR2 FQGNSA. This CDR3 spans 14 amino acids. In DNA form, the CDR3 reads TGTGCCAGCACCCAGCGGGAGGGTTCCTACGAGCAGTACTTC. As protein: CASTQREGSYEQYF.